This TCR beta chain was captured by sequencing in a study of blood T cell repertoires in COVID-19. About the research overall: The United States, Italy and Spain were the sources of the acute and convalescent COVID-19 samples. PBMCs, B-cell-depleted T cells, or T cells provided the cDNA or gDNA that made up the material.

The CDR3 loop spans 13 amino acids. Deletions cut 7 bases from V and 3 bases from J, with 11 bases between. Germline V CDR1 and CDR2: SEHNR, FQNEAQ (reference sequence). Source study methods: Nucleated cell number was recorded as an estimate derived from reference gene primer amplification. Here immunoSEQ multiplex PCR was the method, and the copy in TCRdb shows in-frame clones only, minus some. That table supplies the V and J calls and clone size; D and trimming were determined from the DNA. The sample lists tens of thousands of clones; more than 75% were seen once. The sample comprised peripheral blood. This receptor was taken from a human donor in a cohort sampled during active COVID-19. V usage is TRBV7-9 and J usage is TRBJ2-3; D not certain. The CDR3 loop reads CASTSLWTDTQYF. CDR3 bases: TGTGCCAGCACCTCACTTTGGACAGATACGCAGTATTTT.